A single sample is the source of the 2 T cell receptor beta chains below, sequenced in a study of blood T cell repertoires in COVID-19. Libraries were prepared by immunoSEQ multiplex PCR; TCRdb keeps only in-frame clonotypes and omits some of them. In the table there are 65,000 to 75,000 clones, about nine tenths of which are singletons. The sample consisted of peripheral blood. The source of these receptors is a man aged 50 or older with acute or convalescent COVID-19.

The chain joins TRBV18 to TRBJ1-1; D is unclear. The CDR3 is made up of 16 amino acids. V was cut by 0 bases and J by 0 bases, with 11 bases left in between. The germline gives CDR1 KGHSH, CDR2 LQKENI. DNA of the CDR3: TGTGCCAGCTCACCACCGAGGGTAAGGGTGAACACTGAAGCTTTCTTT. This codes for CASSPPRVRVNTEAFF.

The chain couples TRBV19 to TRBJ2-6; 10 nucleotides agree with TRBD2. The V gene's germline CDR1 is LNHDA and CDR2 SQIVND (reference sequence). V was pared by 3 bases and J by 4 bases, with 9 bases of the junction left unmatched. The CDR3 sequence is 18 residues long. The CDR3 coding sequence is TGTGCCAGTAGTATTCCAGCGGGAGGGCCACTAGGGGCCAACGTCCTGACTTTC. This gives the protein CASSIPAGGPLGANVLTF.